The rows below give T cell receptor beta chains drawn from one sample of a study of T cells in Graves' hyperthyroidism and ophthalmopathy. TCRdb processed the multiplex PCR reads anew with MiXCR; each CDR3 protein has one entry. The sample consists of 650,000 to 850,000 distinct CDR3 sequences, around 20% of them appearing once. Sequences were obtained from blood. These receptors were obtained from a woman in her 50s with Graves' hyperthyroidism that later progressed to Graves' ophthalmopathy. Each CDR3 is given with its conserved first and last residue. A D gene is named only where the DNA matches it firmly. A row's size may be missing; if present it is once, few, many or a size class.

clone_size j_call v_call d_call cdr3_aa cdr3_nt
- TRBJ2-1 TRBV7-3 TRBD2 CASSPERGYNEQFF TGTGCCAGCAGCCCTGAGCGGGGGTACAATGAGCAGTTCTTC
- TRBJ2-1 TRBV12-3/TRBV12-4 - CASSPNQNEQFF TGTGCCAGCAGTCCCAACCAGAATGAGCAGTTCTTC
- TRBJ2-2 TRBV5-1 - CASSWGRENTGELFF TGCGCCAGCAGCTGGGGACGGGAGAACACCGGGGAGCTGTTTTTT
- TRBJ2-2 TRBV6-1 TRBD2 CASSRSGGAAGELFF TGTGCCAGCAGTAGAAGCGGGGGGGCAGCCGGGGAGCTGTTTTTT
- TRBJ2-2 TRBV5-1 - CASSLGGSTYTGELFF TGCGCCAGCAGCTTAGGAGGGAGTACGTACACCGGGGAGCTGTTTTTT
few TRBJ2-2 TRBV6-1 - CASSEFLFGDSSNTGELFF TGTGCCAGCAGTGAATTTTTGTTTGGCGACAGCTCGAACACCGGGGAGCTGTTTTTT
many TRBJ1-1 TRBV9 - CASSVGSSDRTEAFF TGTGCCAGCAGCGTAGGGAGTTCGGATAGAACCGAAGCTTTCTTT
many TRBJ2-7 TRBV3-1 TRBD1 CASSPRTGKNYEQYF TGTGCCAGCAGCCCGCGGACAGGTAAAAATTACGAGCAGTACTTC
- TRBJ1-1 TRBV5-1 - CASSLAGGVEAFF TGCGCCAGCAGCTTGGCGGGTGGGGTTGAAGCTTTCTTT
few TRBJ1-1 TRBV27 TRBD1 CASEKPDREAFF TGTGCCAGCGAAAAACCGGACAGGGAAGCTTTCTTT
- TRBJ1-2 TRBV27 - CASSLSDDGERGYTF TGTGCCAGCAGTTTATCCGATGACGGGGAGAGGGGCTACACCTTC
few TRBJ1-5 TRBV7-6 - CASSLEPAGRNNQPQHF TGTGCCAGCAGCTTAGAGCCTGCCGGGAGGAACAATCAGCCCCAGCATTTT
few TRBJ2-2 TRBV20-1 TRBD1 CSAKRQGLNTGELFF TGCAGTGCTAAAAGACAGGGGCTGAACACCGGGGAGCTGTTTTTT
few TRBJ1-2 TRBV29-1 - CSVEGGTGNTLPYGYTF TGCAGCGTTGAAGGAGGAACAGGGAACACCCTACCCTATGGCTACACCTTC
- TRBJ2-1 TRBV5-5 TRBD1 CASSARGTSYNEQFF TGTGCCAGCAGCGCCAGGGGGACCTCCTACAATGAGCAGTTCTTC
few TRBJ1-1 TRBV10-2 - CASSEYNTNTEAFF TGCGCCAGCAGTGAATACAATACCAACACTGAAGCTTTCTTT
- TRBJ2-1 TRBV7-8 - CASPRDNEQFF TGTGCCAGCCCTCGGGACAATGAGCAGTTCTTC
- TRBJ2-7 TRBV15 - CATSRVFSYEQYF TGTGCCACCAGCAGAGTCTTTAGCTACGAGCAGTACTTC
few TRBJ1-1 TRBV29-1 - CSAGGLVNTEAFF TGCAGCGCCGGGGGGTTAGTGAACACTGAAGCTTTCTTT
many TRBJ1-2 TRBV20-1 TRBD1 CSAKRQGRDGYTF TGCAGTGCAAAGAGACAGGGCAGGGATGGCTACACCTTC
- TRBJ2-2 TRBV7-2 TRBD2 CASSFGLAGALNTGELFF TGTGCCAGCAGCTTCGGGCTAGCGGGGGCCCTGAACACCGGGGAGCTGTTTTTT
- TRBJ2-1 TRBV13 TRBD2 CASSPGTSGGAIEFF TGTGCCAGCAGCCCAGGGACTAGCGGGGGGGCTATCGAGTTCTTC
- TRBJ2-5 TRBV7-3 TRBD1 CASSLTGTGETQYF TGTGCCAGCAGTCTAACCGGGACAGGGGAGACCCAGTACTTC
few TRBJ2-1 TRBV18 TRBD2 CASSRVIAGGLYNEQFF TGTGCCAGCTCACGCGTGATCGCGGGGGGGCTGTACAATGAGCAGTTCTTC
many TRBJ2-5 TRBV7-9 TRBD2 CASSILAGEETQYF TGTGCCAGCAGCATACTAGCGGGAGAAGAGACCCAGTACTTC
- TRBJ2-1 TRBV20-1 - CSAYAGLNNGQFF TGCAGTGCTTATGCGGGACTCAACAATGGGCAGTTCTTC
many TRBJ1-2 TRBV12-3/TRBV12-4 TRBD1 CASSSYRGNHYGYTF TGTGCCAGCAGTTCCTACAGGGGTAATCATTATGGCTACACCTTC
many TRBJ2-2 TRBV12-3/TRBV12-4 TRBD1 CASRRTGGTGELFF TGTGCCAGCAGAAGGACAGGGGGCACCGGGGAGCTGTTTTTT
many TRBJ2-3 TRBV12-3/TRBV12-4 - CASSLGDLSTDTQYF TGTGCCAGCAGTTTGGGGGACTTAAGCACAGATACGCAGTATTTT
- TRBJ1-6 TRBV7-6 TRBD1 CASSATDREGSPLHF TGTGCCAGCAGCGCTACAGACAGGGAAGGGTCACCCCTCCACTTT
- TRBJ1-5 TRBV6-2/TRBV6-3 - CASSYRGGSQPQHF TGTGCCAGCAGTTACAGAGGGGGTAGTCAGCCCCAGCATTTT
few TRBJ2-7 TRBV4-1 - CASSQEAYSPSASYEQYF TGCGCCAGCAGCCAAGAGGCGTACAGCCCATCAGCCTCCTACGAGCAGTACTTC
few TRBJ2-2 TRBV27 - CASTFLAGLGGGTGELFF TGTGCCAGCACCTTCCTCGCGGGTTTGGGTGGGGGAACCGGGGAGCTGTTTTTT
- TRBJ1-3 TRBV7-9 - CASSVVVLSGNTIYF TGTGCCAGCAGTGTAGTGGTACTTTCGGGAAACACCATATATTTT
few TRBJ2-2 TRBV20-1 - CSARDGVRPDTGELFF TGCAGTGCTAGAGATGGGGTGAGGCCGGACACCGGGGAGCTGTTTTTT
few TRBJ1-6 TRBV30 TRBD1 CAWNPKGTDNSPLHF TGTGCCTGGAACCCTAAGGGGACAGACAATTCACCCCTCCACTTT
many TRBJ1-1 TRBV20-1 TRBD1 CSAKAGTGNTEAFF TGCAGTGCTAAAGCCGGGACAGGGAATACTGAAGCTTTCTTT
- TRBJ2-1 TRBV19 - CASSILRPKDINEQFF TGTGCCAGTAGTATTTTGAGGCCTAAGGATATTAATGAGCAGTTCTTC
few TRBJ2-7 TRBV7-9 - CASSFDLTYEQYF TGTGCCAGCAGCTTCGACCTAACCTACGAGCAGTACTTC
- TRBJ1-2 TRBV15 - CATSREAGNGYTF TGTGCCACCAGCAGAGAGGCAGGGAATGGCTACACCTTC
- TRBJ1-4 TRBV5-5 TRBD1 CASSWPGQVNEKLFF TGTGCCAGCAGCTGGCCGGGACAGGTTAATGAAAAACTGTTTTTT
few TRBJ2-7 TRBV6-1 TRBD1 CASFGTAYEQYF TGTGCCAGTTTCGGGACAGCCTACGAGCAGTACTTC
few TRBJ2-1 TRBV11-2 TRBD2 CASLAGNGYNEQFF TGTGCCAGCTTAGCGGGGAATGGTTACAATGAGCAGTTCTTC
few TRBJ1-2 TRBV10-2 - CASSASGTYYGYTF TGCGCCAGCAGTGCTTCGGGCACCTACTATGGCTACACCTTC
many TRBJ2-1 TRBV30 - CAWAGTLNYNEQFF TGTGCCTGGGCCGGGACACTAAATTACAATGAGCAGTTCTTC
many TRBJ2-3 TRBV7-2 TRBD1 CASSNHRGWSTDTQYF TGTGCCAGCAGCAACCACAGGGGATGGAGCACAGATACGCAGTATTTT
few TRBJ1-1 TRBV20-1 - CSARDSLPLTGTEAFF TGCAGTGCTAGGGATTCTCTTCCCCTCACGGGCACTGAAGCTTTCTTT